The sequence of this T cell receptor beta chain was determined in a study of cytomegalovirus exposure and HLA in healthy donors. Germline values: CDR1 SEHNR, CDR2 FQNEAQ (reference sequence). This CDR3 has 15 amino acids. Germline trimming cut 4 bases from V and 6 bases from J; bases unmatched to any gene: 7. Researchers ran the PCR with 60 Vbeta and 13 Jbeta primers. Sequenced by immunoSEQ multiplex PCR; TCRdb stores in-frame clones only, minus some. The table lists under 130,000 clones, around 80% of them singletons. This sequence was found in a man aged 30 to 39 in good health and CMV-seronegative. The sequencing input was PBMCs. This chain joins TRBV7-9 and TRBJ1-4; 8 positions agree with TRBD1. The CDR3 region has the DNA TGTGCCAGCAGCTCCGACAGGGGATTACATGAAAAACTGTTTTTT. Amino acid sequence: CASSSDRGLHEKLFF.